The rows below give T cell receptor beta chains drawn from one sample of a study of T-cell reconstitution after alpha-beta-depleted transplantation in children. TCRdb analysed the PCR reads with MiXCR anew, one entry per CDR3 protein. The sample includes around 500,000 distinct CDR3 sequences, about 12% of them seen just once. Sequencing was performed on PBMCs from the stem cell graft donor, taken from the stem cell graft. Source of these receptors: a human donor who donated a stem cell graft to a child with combined immunodeficiency. Each CDR3 is given with its conserved first and last residue. The order of the fields is V gene, J gene, CDR3 protein.

TRBV10-2	TRBJ2-1	CASSESTGRISRNEQFF
TRBV6-1	TRBJ2-2	CASSGRTGIAGELFF
TRBV20-1	TRBJ2-1	CSAPGHLSYNEQFF
TRBV20-1	TRBJ2-3	CSAQRDSTDTQYF
TRBV20-1	TRBJ2-1	CSAVSGYSYNEQFF
TRBV10-3	TRBJ2-5	CAISTDRNQETQYF
TRBV12-3/TRBV12-4	TRBJ2-1	CASSTGTSIFF
TRBV7-9	TRBJ2-7	CASSPSRGSEQYF
TRBV29-1	TRBJ1-2	CSVGAGEGGYYGYTF
TRBV28	TRBJ1-1	CASSISENTEAFF
TRBV4-2	TRBJ2-7	CASSQADGANYEQYF
TRBV7-2	TRBJ1-2	CASSLGVSTAYGYTF
TRBV4-3	TRBJ2-1	CASSQSHNEQFF
TRBV11-3	TRBJ1-3	CASSFRDILGVSGNTIYF
TRBV12-3/TRBV12-4	TRBJ2-1	CASSFVGLAGYYNEQFF
TRBV30	TRBJ2-7	CAWSVLGLAKGYEQYF
TRBV7-2	TRBJ2-4	CASSLSPIAKNIQYF
TRBV5-1	TRBJ1-5	CASSLAGGTDQPQHF
TRBV28	TRBJ2-5	CASRLGEETQYF
TRBV12-3/TRBV12-4	TRBJ1-6	CASSRGLQGNSPLHF
TRBV20-1	TRBJ2-7	CSARNRFGEQYF
TRBV3-1	TRBJ2-1	CASSQKLDTFYNEQFF
TRBV24-1	TRBJ2-1	CATSDLNRLTSAQANNEQFF
TRBV27	TRBJ2-2	CASSLLAGASVGELFF
TRBV20-1	TRBJ2-7	CSARDIDYEQYF
TRBV9	TRBJ2-2	CASSGRDTIAGHTGELFF
TRBV7-9	TRBJ2-1	CASSLAGPFDNEQFF
TRBV7-3	TRBJ2-1	CASSLTLAGGLDEQFF
TRBV9	TRBJ2-2	CASSVKQAGVNTGELFF
TRBV5-4	TRBJ2-5	CASSSRVQGTQYF
TRBV11-2	TRBJ2-1	CASSLQGSTSYNEQFF
TRBV12-3/TRBV12-4	TRBJ2-7	CASSSGFDEQYF
TRBV7-9	TRBJ2-1	CASSIPGLAGVGEQFF
TRBV6-5	TRBJ2-1	CASSLDRNNEQFF
TRBV7-9	TRBJ2-5	CASSSYSQGPETQYF
TRBV6-1	TRBJ1-1	CASSGVVSEAFF
TRBV20-1	TRBJ2-3	CSARRGGEGTDTQYF
TRBV10-3	TRBJ2-7	CAISGVGSSYEQYF
TRBV12-3/TRBV12-4	TRBJ2-2	CASRFFDRGLADTGELFF
TRBV7-6	TRBJ2-2	CASSSQAGGGSTNTGELFF
TRBV30	TRBJ1-2	CAWSFSFYGYTF
TRBV7-2	TRBJ2-3	CASRRGTRNTDTQYF
TRBV6-5	TRBJ1-1	CASSYQSGITEAFF
TRBV18	TRBJ2-7	CASSRAASSYEQYF
TRBV6-5	TRBJ2-3	CASSYHILDTQYF
TRBV29-1	TRBJ1-2	CSVEDRWTNTGYTF
TRBV27	TRBJ2-1	CASSTGTSGSNEQFF
TRBV10-3	TRBJ2-5	CAIKGQGSETQYF
TRBV20-1	TRBJ2-3	CSAHPFVDTQYF
TRBV28	TRBJ2-6	CASSKMGLPFSGANVLTF
TRBV7-9	TRBJ1-3	CASSLDVSGNTIYF
TRBV6-5	TRBJ1-6	CASSYGTDHSPLHF
TRBV7-6	TRBJ2-5	CASSFTGGLETQYF
TRBV20-1	TRBJ2-5	CSARGITSGSIQETQYF
TRBV24-1	TRBJ1-1	CATKRGPNTEAFF
TRBV24-1	TRBJ1-2	CATAAGSNYGYTF
TRBV12-3/TRBV12-4	TRBJ2-7	CASSLGVHEQYF
TRBV7-6	TRBJ2-7	CASTSGGEQYF
TRBV19	TRBJ2-1	CASSISSVDEQFF